One sample yielded the 8 T cell receptor beta chains listed below, sequenced in a study of T cell responses to AZD1222 COVID-19 vaccine. The data were produced by immunoSEQ multiplex PCR, yet TCRdb's version contains in-frame clones alone and is incomplete. Here the sample spans approximately 84,000 clones, 80% to 90% being singletons. The specimen comprised peripheral blood, sampled on day 0 of AZD1222 vaccination. The receptor source for this set is an adult in good health.

V gene TRBV27 combines with J gene TRBJ2-2, with 8 nucleotides matching TRBD2. The length of the CDR3 is 15 residues. Germline lookup yields CDR1 MNHEY and CDR2 SMNVEV (reference sequence). After removal of 5 bases from V and 6 bases from J, the junction contained 8 bases not matched to a gene. The DNA for the CDR3 is TGTGCCAGCAGTCCCCCCCCGGGAGGGCCCGGGGAGCTGTTTTTT. Amino acid sequence: CASSPPPGGPGELFF.

The genes are TRBV28 and TRBJ2-6; D not certain. The CDR3 is 13 amino acids. CDR1 and CDR2 from the germline V gene are MDHEN and SYDVKM. Between the trimmed V and J ends, which lost 10 bases and 4 bases, there was a span of 11 bases. The CDR3: CATCLEGANVLTF. CDR3 coding DNA: TGTGCCACCTGCCTCGAGGGGGCCAACGTCCTGACTTTC.

The chain couples TRBV5-1 to TRBJ2-7, with D unclear. V was trimmed by 0 bases and J by 3 bases, leaving 16 bases between them. Germline CDR1 reads SGHRS; CDR2 reads YFSETQ. The CDR3 spans 16 residues. DNA for the CDR3: TGCGCCAGCAGCTTGGACCCACCGGCAGCCGGCTACGAGCAGTACTTC. It codes for CASSLDPPAAGYEQYF.

This clone appeared a single time. The J gene is TRBJ1-1, the V gene TRBV4-1; a weak D match, TRBD1 (6 bases). Germline CDR1 MGHRA, CDR2 YSYEKL. There are 15 residues in the CDR3. Trimming pared 2 bases from V and 0 bases from J, leaving 10 bases between. CDR3 loop: CASSQMDRMNTEAFF. The DNA for the CDR3 is TGCGCCAGCAGCCAAATGGACAGAATGAACACTGAAGCTTTCTTT.

The chain couples TRBV5-1 to TRBJ2-3; 14 bases agree with TRBD2. The CDR3 totals 16 residues. V was clipped by 5 bases and J by 8 bases; unmatched bases: 10. The germline CDR1 and CDR2 sequences are SGHRS and YFSETQ. The chain's CDR3 is CASRATGTSGGGTQYF. The CDR3 bases are TGCGCCAGCAGGGCCACCGGGACTAGCGGGGGAGGTACGCAGTATTTT.

The CDR3 here is CASSSPEGPSYNEQFF. The CDR3 coding sequence is TGTGCCAGCAGCTCGCCTGAGGGACCCTCCTACAATGAGCAGTTCTTC. The chain is built from TRBV11-2 and TRBJ2-1; tentatively, D is TRBD1 or TRBD2 (5 bases each). Germline CDR1 and CDR2: SGHAT and FQNNGV. Trimming took 4 bases from V and 0 from J, leaving 13 bases between them. This CDR3 contains 16 residues. Full variable domain (remainder filled in from reference TRBV11-2 and TRBJ2-1): EAGVAQSPRYKIIEKRQSVAFWCNPISGHATLYWYQQILGQGPKLLIQFQNNGVVDDSQLPKDRFSAERLKGVDSTLKIQPAKLEDSAVYLCASSSPEGPSYNEQFFGPGTRLTVL.

This sequence joins TRBV28 and TRBJ2-1, with 16 bases identical to TRBD2. Germline CDR1 is MDHEN and CDR2 is SYDVKM. The CDR3 length is 18 residues. With 5 bases clipped from V and 5 bases from J, the junction kept 9 bases outside the gene matches. Here the CDR3 DNA reads TGTGCCAGCAGTCCTGGGACTAGCGGGAGGGCCGTCGACAATGAGCAGTTCTTC. Its translation is CASSPGTSGRAVDNEQFF.

The chain combines TRBV28 with TRBJ2-3; TRBD1 or TRBD2 may be the D gene (6 bases each). The CDR3 runs 15 residues. Germline-derived CDR1 and CDR2 are MDHEN and SYDVKM. The V gene lost 5 bases and the J gene lost 0 bases, with 12 bases spanning the gap. The DNA of the CDR3 is TGTGCCAGCAGTGGAGGGGGGACAAGCACAGATACGCAGTATTTT. Its translation is CASSGGGTSTDTQYF.